Listed below are T cell receptor beta chains from one sample, sequenced in a study of cytomegalovirus exposure and HLA in healthy donors. The table came from immunoSEQ multiplex PCR; TCRdb's copy has only in-frame clones and leaves some out. The sample includes 100,000 to 120,000 clones, 70% to 80% of them seen just once. Specimen: PBMCs. The receptors were gathered from a woman aged 25 to 45 in good health and CMV-seropositive. The CDR3 runs from the conserved cysteine through the conserved F or W. A D gene is named only where the DNA matches it firmly. Clone size is shown for a subset of rows, as once, few, many or a class of expanded clone.

CDR3 length	V gene	J gene	D gene	clone size	CDR3 DNA	CDR3 protein
17	TRBV7-3	TRBJ2-1	TRBD2	NA	TGTGCCAGCAGCTTAAAGGGTAGCGGGGGGGCTTCGGATGAGCAGTTCTTC	CASSLKGSGGASDEQFF
14	TRBV13	TRBJ1-1	NA	NA	TGTGCCAGCAGCGGACGGACAGTGAACACTGAAGCTTTCTTT	CASSGRTVNTEAFF
13	TRBV30	TRBJ2-7	TRBD1	NA	TGTGCCCATGACAGGGGATTATCCTACGAGCAGTACTTC	CAHDRGLSYEQYF
16	TRBV5-4	TRBJ1-3	TRBD1	NA	TGTGCCAGCAGCTTGGTTGGGACAGGAGGGGGAAACACCATATATTTT	CASSLVGTGGGNTIYF
15	TRBV4-1	TRBJ1-4	NA	NA	TGCGCCAGCAGCCAAGACAGGGTAGCTAATGAAAAACTGTTTTTT	CASSQDRVANEKLFF
15	TRBV5-1	TRBJ2-3	NA	NA	TGCGCCAGCAGCCCAATCCCGGAGAGCGGAGATACGCAGTATTTT	CASSPIPESGDTQYF
17	TRBV11-2	TRBJ2-7	NA	NA	TGTGCCAGCAGCTTCTTTATTCCGGGGGGCGCAGGGAGCCTTGAGTACTTC	CASSFFIPGGAGSLEYF
13	TRBV6-1	TRBJ1-2	NA	NA	TGTGCCAGCAGTGAATATCGGGATAGCGGCTACACCTTC	CASSEYRDSGYTF
14	TRBV10-3	TRBJ1-3	NA	NA	TGTGCCATCAGTTTGGCAGGGGAAGGAAACACCATATATTTT	CAISLAGEGNTIYF
15	TRBV18	TRBJ2-7	NA	NA	TGTGCCAGCTCGCCAAACCTACTAGGCACCTACGAGCAGTACTTC	CASSPNLLGTYEQYF
15	TRBV9	TRBJ1-1	TRBD1	NA	TGTGCCAGCAGCGGGGGACAGGGGGCTTTCACTGAAGCTTTCTTT	CASSGGQGAFTEAFF
13	TRBV15	TRBJ2-7	TRBD1	NA	TGTGCCACCAGCAGCAGACAGGGTGGCGAGCAGTACTTC	CATSSRQGGEQYF
12	TRBV5-4	TRBJ2-1	NA	NA	TGTGCCAGCAGTGCGGACTACTCCGGGCAGTTCTTC	CASSADYSGQFF
15	TRBV15	TRBJ2-2	TRBD2	NA	TGTGCCACCAGGGGGGGAGGGCCCTTCCCCGGGGAGCTGTTTTTT	CATRGGGPFPGELFF
13	TRBV7-3	TRBJ2-1	TRBD2	NA	TGTGCCAGCAGCTTAGGGCGGGAGAATGAGCCGTTCTTC	CASSLGRENEPFF
13	TRBV6-6	TRBJ1-2	TRBD1	few	TGTGCCAGCAGGACGGGGACAGGGAGCGGCTACACCTTC	CASRTGTGSGYTF
14	TRBV15	TRBJ2-2	NA	NA	TGTGCCACCAGACCGGGTGGGGAGGCCGGGGAGCTGTTTTTT	CATRPGGEAGELFF
14	TRBV11-3	TRBJ1-2	NA	few	TGTGCCAGCAGCTTAGATACGCGGGGGGACGGCTACACCTTC	CASSLDTRGDGYTF
14	TRBV6-5	TRBJ2-7	TRBD1	NA	TGTGCCAGCAGTACCTTACAGGGGGCGAACGAGCAGTACTTC	CASSTLQGANEQYF
16	TRBV18	TRBJ1-5	TRBD1	NA	TGTGCCAGCTCACCAAGACAGGGGAACGCCAATCAGCCCCAGCATTTT	CASSPRQGNANQPQHF
17	TRBV5-1	TRBJ2-5	TRBD2	NA	TGCGCCAGCAGCCGTTCCGGGACTAGCGGGACCCAAGAGACCCAGTACTTC	CASSRSGTSGTQETQYF
13	TRBV2	TRBJ1-1	TRBD1	NA	TGTGCCAGCAGGCTAGGGGGCCCAACTGAAGCTTTCTTT	CASRLGGPTEAFF
12	TRBV19	TRBJ2-7	NA	NA	TGTGCCAGTGCAGGGGCCCCGTACGAGCAGTACTTC	CASAGAPYEQYF
15	TRBV9	TRBJ2-5	TRBD2	NA	TGTGCCAGCAGCTTTGCTGGGACTAGCGGGGAGACCCAGTACTTC	CASSFAGTSGETQYF
16	TRBV18	TRBJ2-7	TRBD2	few	TGTGCCAGCTCACCATCTCCGGGGGGAATCTCCTACGAGCAGTACTTC	CASSPSPGGISYEQYF
15	TRBV7-8	TRBJ1-1	NA	NA	TGTGCCAGCAGCTTAAATACAAGATTGAACACTGAAGCTTTCTTT	CASSLNTRLNTEAFF
15	TRBV7-8	TRBJ1-2	NA	NA	TGTGCCAGCAGCTTGCGTGGCGGGCTCAACTATGGCTACACCTTC	CASSLRGGLNYGYTF
16	TRBV15	TRBJ2-5	TRBD2	NA	TGTGCCACCAGCACCCCCAGCGGGGGGGTACAAGAGACCCAGTACTTC	CATSTPSGGVQETQYF
14	TRBV11-2	TRBJ1-1	NA	NA	TGTGCCAGCAGCCTTAAGCGACAGGCAACTGAAGCTTTCTTT	CASSLKRQATEAFF
17	TRBV5-4	TRBJ2-5	TRBD2	once	TGTGCCAGCAGCTTGGGACTAGCGGGGTGGTACCAAGAGACCCAGTACTTC	CASSLGLAGWYQETQYF
18	TRBV11-1	TRBJ1-3	TRBD1	NA	TGTGCCAGCAGCTTGAACCGGGGACAGGGAAACTCTGGAAACACCATATATTTT	CASSLNRGQGNSGNTIYF
12	TRBV9	TRBJ2-7	NA	few	TGTGCCAGCAGCGTTGGGGAGAACGAGCAGTACTTC	CASSVGENEQYF
13	TRBV6-1	TRBJ2-7	TRBD2	NA	TGTGCCAGCACGGGACTAGCGGGAAGCGAGCAGTACTTC	CASTGLAGSEQYF
16	TRBV4-1	TRBJ2-1	NA	NA	TGCGCCAGCAGCCATTACGTGGGCCCTGGTAACAATGAGCAGTTCTTC	CASSHYVGPGNNEQFF
13	TRBV6-5	TRBJ1-5	NA	few	TGTGCCAGCAGTTACTCGAGTTTGCGGGATTTGCATTTT	CASSYSSLRDLHF
13	TRBV19	TRBJ1-4	TRBD1	NA	TGTGCCAGTAGTCCCGGGACAGGGGAAAAACTGTTTTTT	CASSPGTGEKLFF
13	TRBV6-1	TRBJ1-4	TRBD1	NA	TGTGCCAGCAGTGCGACAGGGAATGAAAAACTGTTTTTT	CASSATGNEKLFF
14	TRBV25-1	TRBJ1-1	NA	NA	TGTGCCAGCAGTGAATACAGGGAGGTCACTGAAGCTTTCTTT	CASSEYREVTEAFF
15	TRBV30	TRBJ2-1	TRBD2	NA	TGTGCCTGGAGCTGGGCGGGAGGCTCCTACAATGAGCAGTTCTTC	CAWSWAGGSYNEQFF
16	TRBV4-1	TRBJ1-1	TRBD1	few	TGCGCCAGCAGCCAAGACCCGACAGGGACAGCCTTTCGGGCTTTCTTT	CASSQDPTGTAFRAFF
15	TRBV7-2	TRBJ2-7	NA	NA	TGTGCCAGCAGCTTAGTATCTGGCGGTTCCTACGAGCAGTACTTC	CASSLVSGGSYEQYF
13	TRBV5-1	TRBJ1-1	TRBD1	NA	TGCGCCAGCTCAACAGGGGCGAACACTGAAGCTTTCTTT	CASSTGANTEAFF
16	TRBV27	TRBJ1-2	TRBD1	NA	TGTGCCAGCAGTTTAAGGGGACAGGCCCCCAACTATGGCTACACCTTC	CASSLRGQAPNYGYTF
13	TRBV6-1	TRBJ1-1	NA	few	TGTGCCAGCAGTCTGGGACTACACACTGAAGCTTTCTTT	CASSLGLHTEAFF
15	TRBV13	TRBJ2-7	TRBD1	once	TGTGCCAGCAGCTACAACGGACAGGGCGGCAACGAGCAGTACTTC	CASSYNGQGGNEQYF
16	TRBV5-1	TRBJ2-5	NA	few	TGCGCCAGCAGCTTGGCCCCCCTGGGGGCCCAAGAGACCCAGTACTTC	CASSLAPLGAQETQYF
15	TRBV7-3	TRBJ2-5	TRBD1	NA	TGTGCCAGCAGGCCCGAGAGGGGGCTAGGGGAGACCCAGTACTTC	CASRPERGLGETQYF
13	TRBV7-9	TRBJ1-1	TRBD1	NA	TGTGCCAGCAGTTCTAGGGGGCCCACTGAAGCTTTCTTT	CASSSRGPTEAFF
14	TRBV10-1	TRBJ1-2	TRBD1	NA	TGCGCCAGCAGGGACGAGACAGGGACCTATGGCTACACCTTC	CASRDETGTYGYTF
15	TRBV21-1	TRBJ2-7	NA	few	TGTGCCAGCACTAGCGGGAGGGCCCTCGAGCACGAGCAGTACTTC	CASTSGRALEHEQYF